This passage covers 8 T cell receptor beta chains from one sample sequenced in a study of neurological immune-mediated disorders. Using its own MiXCR run on the 5' RACE reads, TCRdb lists one record per CDR3 protein. Counted here are about 30,000 distinct CDR3 sequences, approximately 6% occurring once; the ten biggest clones make up 2% to 2.5%. The sequencing input was CD4+ T cells from blood. The receptors were gathered from a woman in her fifties or sixties in good health.

This clonotype appeared many times. The chain combines TRBV5-4 with TRBJ2-3, with a possible D match to TRBD2 (6 bases). This CDR3 spans 15 amino acids. Looked up from germline, CDR1 is SGHNT and CDR2 is YYREEE (reference sequence). Trimming took off 5 bases at V and 2 bases at J, with 15 bases between the two ends. The DNA for the CDR3 is TGTGCCAGCAGTTCGAGCGGGCGCGCCACAGATACGCAGTATTTT. Translation: CASSSSGRATDTQYF.

This clonotype has ten or more counts. The chain has TRBV3-1 and TRBJ1-1, with 8 nucleotides matching TRBD1. In germline, CDR1 is LGHDT, CDR2 YNNKEL (reference sequence). J was trimmed by 4 bases and V by 6 bases; bases with no gene match: 7. CDR3 length: 14 amino acids. The CDR3 DNA follows: TGTGCCAGCAGGGAACAGGGGGAGTCCACTGAAGCTTTCTTT. This translates into CASREQGESTEAFF.

This clonotype was detected many times. This sequence joins TRBV12-3 or TRBV12-4 and TRBJ2-1, with TRBD2 as a possible D gene (6 bases). The CDR3 covers 16 residues. V dropped 3 bases and J dropped 5 bases, with 17 bases sitting between them. The CDR3: CASSLSGGGKNNEQFF. The CDR3 DNA sequence: TGTGCCAGCAGTTTGTCAGGTGGAGGGAAAAACAATGAGCAGTTCTTC.

This clonotype was counted at least ten times. V usage is TRBV6-2 or TRBV6-3 and J usage is TRBJ2-1; TRBD2 aligns across 8 bases. The V gene's germline CDR1 is MNHEY and CDR2 SVGEGT. V was clipped by 8 bases and J by 7 bases; unmatched bases: 10. This CDR3 is 14 amino acids long. The CDR3 loop reads CASRSPLAVNEQFF. The CDR3 DNA reads as TGTGCCAGCCGAAGCCCACTAGCGGTGAATGAGCAGTTCTTC.

There are many counts of this clonotype. V and J are TRBV3-1 and TRBJ1-2; D is unresolved. Trimming left V 4 bases short and J 3 bases short, with 9 bases between. This CDR3 is 13 amino acids long. Germline V gene sequence: CDR1 LGHDT, CDR2 YNNKEL (reference sequence). The CDR3 loop is CASSPQPHYGYTF. As DNA, the CDR3 is TGTGCCAGCAGCCCGCAACCCCACTATGGCTACACCTTC.

There are many counts of this clonotype. The chain is built from TRBV20-1 and TRBJ1-2, with TRBD1 identical over 9 bases. Germline trimming cut 6 bases from V and 6 bases from J; bases unmatched to any gene: 8. Germline V gene data show CDR1 as DFQATT and CDR2 as SNEGSKA (reference sequence). The CDR3 is 13 amino acids. This CDR3 is CSAPRDRANGYTF. The CDR3 nucleotides read TGCAGTGCCCCACGGGACAGGGCGAATGGCTACACCTTC.

This clonotype was picked up many times. This sequence joins TRBV12-3 or TRBV12-4 and TRBJ2-7; D is uncertain. This CDR3 region has 14 residues. Trimming cost V 5 bases and J 2 bases, with 13 bases left between them. This CDR3 is CASSQTTRTYEQYF. Written as DNA, the CDR3 is TGTGCCAGCAGTCAGACGACTCGAACCTACGAGCAGTACTTC.

Ten or more counts support this clonotype. The chain links TRBV15 to TRBJ2-5; possibly TRBD1 or TRBD2 for D (5 bases each). V was trimmed by 5 bases and J by 5 bases, leaving 15 bases between them. Germline V gene data show CDR1 as LNHNV and CDR2 as YYDKDF (reference sequence). The CDR3 runs to 14 residues. The CDR3 coding sequence is TGTGCCACCAGCGGGCGTGGGGGTCGGGAGACCCAGTACTTC. It encodes CATSGRGGRETQYF.